The 31 T cell receptor beta chains listed next were all sequenced from one sample in a study of OX40 agonist ivuxolimab in advanced cancers. This table comes from immunoSEQ multiplex PCR, and its TCRdb copy is limited to in-frame clones, with some not included. Of about 77,000 clones in the sample, approximately 94% were seen once. Sequenced material: CD4+ or CD8+ T cells sorted from blood, taken in a trial of the OX40 agonist ivuxolimab. The receptors derive from an adult with an advanced solid tumor such as melanoma, head and neck, liver or kidney cancer.

This clone was detected ten times or more. The V call is TRBV5-1, the J call TRBJ1-5; D call uncertain. Per germline, CDR1 SGHRS and CDR2 YFSETQ. There are 13 residues in the CDR3. Trimming left V 4 bases short and J 7 bases short, with 12 bases between. The CDR3 DNA follows: TGCGCCAGCAGCCCTTGGATTGGGCAGCCCCAGCATTTT. Its translation: CASSPWIGQPQHF.

As concerns this clone: Other DNA sequences from this sample encode an identical CDR3 as well. The V gene is TRBV15, the J gene TRBJ2-5; D gene ambiguous. Per the germline V gene, CDR1 is LNHNV and CDR2 is YYDKDF (reference sequence). This CDR3 comprises 13 residues. The V gene lost 0 bases and the J gene lost 4 bases, with 6 bases spanning the gap. This chain's CDR3 is CATSRDQRETQYF. The CDR3 nucleotides are TGTGCCACCAGCAGAGATCAGCGAGAGACCCAGTACTTC.

This sequence joins TRBV9 and TRBJ2-1; D possibly corresponds to TRBD2 (5 bases). The CDR3 is made up of 13 amino acids. Germline V lookup: CDR1 SGDLS, CDR2 YYNGEE. V lost 0 bases and J 8 bases, leaving 9 bases between the germline ends. Here the CDR3 DNA reads TGTGCCAGCAGCGTAGCCCCCGGGGATGAGCAGTTCTTC. Amino acid sequence: CASSVAPGDEQFF.

This clone showed up just once. The chain combines TRBV11-1 with TRBJ2-7; D possibly matches TRBD1 or TRBD2 (5 bases each). This CDR3 comprises 14 residues. V gave up 5 bases and J gave up 5 bases, with 16 bases separating them. Germline V gene lookup returns CDR1 SGHAT and CDR2 FQDESV (reference sequence). The CDR3 DNA reads as TGTGCCAGCAGCCGAGCAGCGGCAGGGAACGAGCAGTACTTC. Translated, it gives CASSRAAAGNEQYF.

This clone was seen only a few times. The rearrangement uses TRBV6-5 and TRBJ2-7; D gene ambiguous. From germline, CDR1 is MNHEY and CDR2 SVGAGI. This CDR3 is 12 amino acids long. The V and J ends lost 8 bases and 4 bases respectively, with 12 bases between them. The CDR3 is CASSNSWYEQYF. CDR3 sequence (DNA): TGTGCCAGCTCCAACAGCTGGTACGAGCAGTACTTC.

The V and J genes are TRBV19 and TRBJ1-1, with unresolved D. The CDR3 has 13 residues. Germline V gene data show CDR1 as LNHDA and CDR2 as SQIVND (reference sequence). Trimming took 8 bases from V and 6 from J, leaving 16 bases between them. This CDR3 reads CASSPDLWAEAFF. CDR3 DNA: TGTGCCAGTTCTCCCGACCTATGGGCTGAAGCTTTCTTT. Looking up the rest from reference TRBV19 and TRBJ1-1 gives the full variable domain: DGGITQSPKYLFRKEGQNVTLSCEQNLNHDAMYWYRQDPGQGLRLIYYSQIVNDFQKGDIAEGYSVSREKKESFPLTVTSAQKNPTAFYLCASSPDLWAEAFFGQGTRLTVV.

This chain joins TRBV6-1 and TRBJ1-1, with D possibly matching TRBD1 (5 bases). The germline gives CDR1 MNHNS, CDR2 SASEGT. V gave up 7 bases and J gave up 4 bases, with 19 bases separating them. The CDR3 sequence is 15 residues long. CDR3 nucleotide sequence: TGTGCCAGCACCCCACCAGCAGGGTATGCCACTGAAGCTTTCTTT. Translated, it gives CASTPPAGYATEAFF.

The J gene is TRBJ1-2, the V gene TRBV29-1, with D uncertain. The CDR3 is 12 amino acids. The V gene's germline CDR1 is SQVTM and CDR2 ANQGSEA. V shed 8 bases and J shed 8 bases, with 18 bases lying between them. The CDR3 sequence is CSPRGRKTGYTF. The CDR3, as DNA: TGCAGCCCTCGAGGCCGCAAAACGGGCTACACCTTC. Filled out from reference TRBV29-1 and TRBJ1-2, the complete variable domain reads SAVISQKPSRDICQRGTSLTIQCQVDSQVTMMFWYRQQPGQSLTLIATANQGSEATYESGFVIDKFPISRPNLTFSTLTVSNMSPEDSSIYLCSPRGRKTGYTFGSGTRLTVV.

The chain combines TRBV5-1 with TRBJ1-1; D may be TRBD1 (6 bases). CDR3 length equals 13 residues. The ends were cut back, 3 bases at V and 5 bases at J, with 11 bases in the middle. Germline lookup yields CDR1 SGHRS and CDR2 YFSETQ. The DNA of the CDR3 is TGCGCCAGCAGCTGGAACAGGGTTACTGAAGCTTTCTTT. Protein sequence: CASSWNRVTEAFF. The full variable domain, its missing parts supplied by reference TRBV5-1 and TRBJ1-1, is KAGVTQTPRYLIKTRGQQVTLSCSPISGHRSVSWYQQTPGQGLQFLFEYFSETQRNKGNFPGRFSGRQFSNSRSEMNVSTLELGDSALYLCASSWNRVTEAFFGQGTRLTVV.

V gene TRBV4-2 combines with J gene TRBJ1-4; a weak D match, TRBD1 (6 bases). The CDR3 is made up of 13 amino acids. Germline V gives CDR1 LGHNA, CDR2 YNFKEQ. V lost 6 bases and J 8 bases, leaving 13 bases between the germline ends. CDR3 in amino acids: CASRQGLGEKLFF. The CDR3 DNA sequence: TGTGCCAGCAGACAGGGCTTGGGGGAAAAACTGTTTTTT.

The V call is TRBV27, the J call TRBJ1-5; D not certain. V shed 3 bases and J shed 4 bases, with 7 bases lying between them. The CDR3 length is 13 residues. Per germline, CDR1 MNHEY and CDR2 SMNVEV (reference sequence). The CDR3 nucleotides are TGTGCCAGCAGTTTCAGAAGGAATCAGCCCCAGCATTTT. Translated: CASSFRRNQPQHF.

CDR3 in amino acids: CASRPAAGETQYF. CDR3 nucleotide sequence: TGTGCCAGCAGACCCGCGGCGGGGGAGACCCAGTACTTC. The V call is TRBV7-3, the J call TRBJ2-5, with D tentatively TRBD2 (6 bases). Per germline, CDR1 SGHTA and CDR2 FQGTGA. The CDR3 is made up of 13 amino acids. V was cut by 6 bases and J by 5 bases, with 13 bases left in between.

The rearrangement links TRBV29-1 to TRBJ1-1; D ambiguous. Per the germline V gene, CDR1 is SQVTM and CDR2 is ANQGSEA. Trimming took off 0 bases at V and 7 bases at J, with 12 bases between the two ends. The CDR3 is 13 amino acids. CDR3 loop: CSVEEGHGDEAFF. The CDR3 nucleotides are TGCAGCGTTGAAGAGGGCCATGGAGATGAAGCTTTCTTT.

The chain joins TRBV6-5 to TRBJ2-7, with a weak D call TRBD1 (6 bases). Trimming stripped 0 bases from V and 7 bases from J, with 16 bases between. Germline V lookup: CDR1 MNHEY, CDR2 SVGAGI. This CDR3 has 15 amino acids. Written as DNA, the CDR3 is TGTGCCAGCAGTTACTCTCGGACAGACCTAGGGGAGCAGTACTTC. Protein product: CASSYSRTDLGEQYF.

The gene calls are TRBV11-3 and TRBJ2-7, with a tentative D call TRBD2 (6 bases). This CDR3 comprises 15 residues. V was cut by 5 bases and J by 5 bases, with 19 bases left in between. CDR1 is SGHNT, CDR2 YENEEA, per germline. The CDR3 reads CASSPRWGERNEQYF. The DNA for the CDR3 is TGTGCCAGCAGCCCCCGGTGGGGGGAGAGGAACGAGCAGTACTTC.

The V call is TRBV27, the J call TRBJ1-1; 9 bases agree with TRBD1. CDR1 and CDR2 from the germline V gene are MNHEY and SMNVEV (reference sequence). This CDR3 spans 16 amino acids. With 5 bases clipped from V and 0 bases from J, the junction kept 7 bases outside the gene matches. Written as DNA, the CDR3 is TGTGCCAGCAGTCAATACAGGGGGCTCATGAACACTGAAGCTTTCTTT. This translates into CASSQYRGLMNTEAFF.

V is TRBV28 and J is TRBJ2-7; 12 bases agree with TRBD2. CDR1 is MDHEN, CDR2 SYDVKM, per germline. V shed 4 bases, J shed 3 bases, and the junction held 4 bases outside the gene matches. The CDR3 has 15 residues. The CDR3 here is CASSSPTSGSYEQYF. The CDR3 coding sequence is TGTGCCAGCAGTTCCCCGACTAGCGGGAGCTACGAGCAGTACTTC.

The CDR3 nucleotides read TGTGCCAGCAGCTTAGTCGGAAATGAGCAGTTCTTC. It yields the protein CASSLVGNEQFF. This rearrangement joins TRBV11-3 to TRBJ2-1; the D is unclear. There are 12 residues in the CDR3. Germline V gives CDR1 SGHNT, CDR2 YENEEA. The V end was cut by 1 base, the J end by 7 bases, with 5 bases between.

This chain connects TRBV7-3 to TRBJ1-1, with 11 bases lining up with TRBD1. This CDR3 is built from 16 residues. V dropped 5 bases and J dropped 6; count of bases not matched to a gene: 11. Germline V CDR1 and CDR2: SGHTA, FQGTGA. In DNA form, the CDR3 reads TGTGCCAGCAGCCCCCAACCGGGACAGGGGGGGGCTGAAGCTTTCTTT. Protein sequence: CASSPQPGQGGAEAFF.

The genes are TRBV25-1 and TRBJ1-6; D uncertain. The V gene lost 3 bases and the J gene lost 10 bases, with 16 bases spanning the gap. Germline-derived CDR1 and CDR2 are MGHDK and SYGVNS. The CDR3 runs 15 residues. CDR3 sequence (DNA): TGTGCCAGCAGTGACCCTATCCTGAGAGGATCACCCCTCCACTTT. This codes for CASSDPILRGSPLHF.

CDR3 in DNA: TGTGCCAGCAGTTGGGCCCTCTCTGGGGCCAACGTCCTGACTTTC. Translation gives CASSWALSGANVLTF. The chain employs TRBV28 and TRBJ2-6, with D unresolved. Germline CDR1 is MDHEN and CDR2 is SYDVKM. The V and J ends lost 4 bases and 0 bases respectively, with 7 bases between them. The CDR3 length is 15 residues.

The V and J genes are TRBV23-1 and TRBJ1-2, with D tentatively TRBD1 (6 bases). TRBV23-1 carries the ORF label, with uncertain function. Trimming left V 0 bases short and J 4 bases short, with 6 bases between. This CDR3 contains 13 residues. CDR3 sequence (DNA): TGCGCCAGCAGTCAATCAGGGGGCTATGGCTACACCTTC. This codes for CASSQSGGYGYTF.

This clone has just one count. The gene calls are TRBV5-1 and TRBJ2-7, with D maybe TRBD1 (7 bases). V dropped 0 bases and J dropped 9 bases, with 16 bases sitting between them. The germline gives CDR1 SGHRS, CDR2 YFSETQ. The CDR3 sequence is 14 residues long. CDR3 bases: TGCGCCAGCAGCTTGGGGGGGCGACAGGGAGGGCAGTACTTC. Translated, it gives CASSLGGRQGGQYF.

The rearrangement joins TRBV20-1 to TRBJ2-3; D is uncertain. This CDR3 has 11 residues. Germline CDR1 is DFQATT and CDR2 is SNEGSKA (reference sequence). V was trimmed by 1 base and J by 8 bases, leaving 7 bases between them. The CDR3 DNA reads TGCAGTGCTAGAGTTTGGGGTACGCAGTATTTT. It encodes CSARVWGTQYF.

The chain has TRBV19 and TRBJ2-5; D not resolved. CDR3 size: 15 residues. From germline, CDR1 is LNHDA and CDR2 SQIVND (reference sequence). With 4 bases removed from V and 1 base from J, the gap between germline ends came to 13 bases. Written as DNA, the CDR3 is TGTGCCAGTAGTACAAGACAAGCACCCCAAGAGACCCAGTACTTC. It encodes CASSTRQAPQETQYF. The whole variable domain, filled in from reference TRBV19 and TRBJ2-5, reads DGGITQSPKYLFRKEGQNVTLSCEQNLNHDAMYWYRQDPGQGLRLIYYSQIVNDFQKGDIAEGYSVSREKKESFPLTVTSAQKNPTAFYLCASSTRQAPQETQYFGPGTRLLVL.

This chain joins TRBV10-3 and TRBJ1-6, with TRBD1 as a possible D gene (6 bases). V lost 4 bases and J lost 8, with 15 bases in between. This CDR3 is 15 amino acids long. The germline gives CDR1 ENHRY, CDR2 SYGVKD. Here the CDR3 reads CAISGIRGADSPLHF. The CDR3, as DNA: TGTGCCATCAGTGGTATTCGGGGGGCGGATTCACCCCTCCACTTT.

The gene calls are TRBV7-2 and TRBJ2-4; 8 bases align to TRBD1. This CDR3 has 15 amino acids. Germline assignment: CDR1 SGHTA and CDR2 FQGNSA. The J segment lost 7 bases and the V segment lost 1 base, leaving 6 bases of the junction unmatched. CDR3 in DNA: TGTGCCAGCAGCTTAGGAGGGCAGGGGGCCAACATTCAGTACTTC. Its protein product is CASSLGGQGANIQYF.

This chain joins TRBV19 and TRBJ2-1; 13 bases agree with TRBD2. The V and J ends lost 7 bases and 8 bases, in that order; junction bases with no gene match: 8. Germline V CDR1 and CDR2: LNHDA, SQIVND (reference sequence). The CDR3 runs 15 residues. The CDR3 DNA reads as TGTGCCAGTACCAAGACTAGCGGGAGGACCCATGAGCAGTTCTTC. Its protein is CASTKTSGRTHEQFF.

The rearrangement uses TRBV6-1 and TRBJ2-2, with D perhaps matching TRBD2 (5 bases). The V end was cut by 7 bases, the J end by 4 bases, with 13 bases between. Germline V gene lookup returns CDR1 MNHNS and CDR2 SASEGT. CDR3 length equals 14 residues. For the CDR3, the DNA is TGTGCCAGCAATCAGCGGTGGGGCACCGGGGAGCTGTTTTTT. Its translation: CASNQRWGTGELFF.

V usage is TRBV9 and J usage is TRBJ2-7, with no clear D. There are 14 residues in the CDR3. Trimming shortened V by 4 bases and J by 2 bases, and 13 bases separated the two germline ends. Germline loops: CDR1 SGDLS, CDR2 YYNGEE. The CDR3 DNA reads TGTGCCAGCAGCCCGACTTCGGCAGCCTACGAGCAGTACTTC. This translates into CASSPTSAAYEQYF.

The V call is TRBV11-3, the J call TRBJ1-1, with D tentatively TRBD1 (5 bases). The length of the CDR3 is 15 residues. The germline V gene encodes CDR1 SGHNT and CDR2 YENEEA. V was shortened by 0 bases and J by 4 bases, with 12 bases between the two germline ends. In DNA form, the CDR3 reads TGTGCCAGCAGCTTAGAACTGGGGGTGGCCACTGAAGCTTTCTTT. Protein product: CASSLELGVATEAFF.